One sample yielded the 8 T cell receptor beta chains listed below, sequenced in a study of blood T cell repertoires in COVID-19. The data were produced by immunoSEQ multiplex PCR, yet TCRdb's version contains in-frame clones alone and is incomplete. Of about 240,000 clones listed, 85% are singletons. The sequenced sample was peripheral blood. The source is a man aged 45-65 years with COVID-19, enrolled during active disease.

The chain is built from TRBV13 and TRBJ2-1, with a weak D call TRBD2 (6 bases). CDR3 length: 15 residues. Germline CDR1 PRHDT, CDR2 FYEKMQ (reference sequence). Trimming shortened V by 4 bases and J by 8 bases, and 18 bases separated the two germline ends. For the CDR3, the DNA is TGTGCCAGCAGCTCCCCCGGTCTAGCGAGTTATGAGCAGTTCTTC. It translates to CASSSPGLASYEQFF.

V and J are TRBV27 and TRBJ1-2; 10 bases are shared with TRBD1. The CDR3 loop spans 16 amino acids. Germline-derived CDR1 and CDR2 are MNHEY and SMNVEV (reference sequence). J lost 7 bases, V lost 1 base, and 9 bases had no gene match. This CDR3 is CASSLWGGQGKGGYTF. CDR3 nucleotides: TGTGCCAGCAGTTTATGGGGGGGACAGGGGAAGGGTGGCTACACCTTC.

The chain is built from TRBV4-2 and TRBJ1-1, with no clear D. The germline V gene has CDR1 LGHNA and CDR2 YNFKEQ. This CDR3 has 14 residues. Trimming cost V 0 bases and J 0 bases, with 5 bases left between them. DNA for the CDR3: TGTGCCAGCAGCCAAGATGGAGTGAACACTGAAGCTTTCTTT. Protein: CASSQDGVNTEAFF.

The chain uses TRBV6-6 and TRBJ2-7; no clear D. The CDR3 has 13 amino acids. V gave up 7 bases and J gave up 5 bases, with 15 bases separating them. Germline CDR1 is MNHNY and CDR2 is SVGAGI (reference sequence). As DNA, the CDR3 is TGTGCCAGCACTCAGTGGGCGTCGGACGAGCAGTACTTC. It is translated as CASTQWASDEQYF.

The J gene is TRBJ2-3, the V gene TRBV19; D perhaps matches TRBD1 (6 bases). CDR1 and CDR2 (germline): LNHDA, SQIVND (reference sequence). Trimming removed 5 bases at V and 3 bases at J, with 12 bases between. This CDR3 region has 14 residues. CDR3 protein: CASSLWTETDTQYF. In nucleotides, the CDR3 is TGTGCCAGTAGTCTCTGGACAGAAACAGATACGCAGTATTTT. Combining the CDR3 with reference TRBV19 and TRBJ2-3 gives the whole variable domain DGGITQSPKYLFRKEGQNVTLSCEQNLNHDAMYWYRQDPGQGLRLIYYSQIVNDFQKGDIAEGYSVSREKKESFPLTVTSAQKNPTAFYLCASSLWTETDTQYFGPGTRLTVL.

In its sample, this clone was seen once. The chain carries TRBV21-1 and TRBJ2-7; whether TRBD2, the table's D call, matches the DNA was not checked. TRBV21-1 is a known pseudogene. The CDR3 has 15 residues. The DNA for the CDR3 is TGTGCCAGCAGCAAAGGGCGGTTAAGCTCCTACGAGCAGTACTTC. Its translation is CASSKGRLSSYEQYF.

V usage is TRBV4-3 and J usage is TRBJ1-2; 9 bases align to TRBD1. The CDR3 runs 14 residues. CDR1 is LGHNA and CDR2 is YSLEER in the germline V gene. Germline trimming cut 3 bases from V and 6 bases from J; bases unmatched to any gene: 5. The CDR3 DNA reads as TGCGCCAGCAGCCAGAGACAGGGGGGACATGGCTACACCTTC. Its translation: CASSQRQGGHGYTF.

The rearrangement joins TRBV3-1 (or the pseudogene TRBV3-2) to TRBJ2-3; 13 nucleotides align to TRBD2. Trimming at V came to 0 bases and at J to 10 bases, leaving 4 bases not matched to a gene. From germline, CDR1 is LGHDT and CDR2 YNNKEL (reference sequence). The CDR3 runs 15 residues. CDR3 in amino acids: CASSQDRTSGGAQYF. The CDR3 DNA follows: TGTGCCAGCAGCCAAGATCGGACTAGCGGGGGAGCGCAGTATTTT.